The T cell receptor (beta chain) described here comes from a study of blood T cells in healthy people across ages. The study's findings and limits: Per million T cells, TCR beta diversity dropped roughly linearly as age increased.

V gave up 2 bases and J gave up 11 bases; unmatched junction bases: 3. The CDR3 is made up of 11 amino acids. The germline CDR1 and CDR2 sequences are SGHRS and YFSETQ. The second PCR ran roughly 7 to 12 cycles with a sample-barcoded 5' primer and J-beta primers. A single record per CDR3 protein comes from TCRdb applying MiXCR to the 5' RACE reads. The table shows about 1.5 million distinct CDR3 sequences, with roughly 43% occurring only once. Remarks on this clonotype: The antigen remains undetermined.

The receptor was derived from a young woman in good health. The sequencing input was blood. This rearrangement joins TRBV5-1 to TRBJ1-1; 7 bases fit TRBD1. The CDR3 loop reads CASSFGTAAFF. The CDR3 bases are TGCGCCAGCAGCTTCGGGACAGCGGCTTTCTTT.